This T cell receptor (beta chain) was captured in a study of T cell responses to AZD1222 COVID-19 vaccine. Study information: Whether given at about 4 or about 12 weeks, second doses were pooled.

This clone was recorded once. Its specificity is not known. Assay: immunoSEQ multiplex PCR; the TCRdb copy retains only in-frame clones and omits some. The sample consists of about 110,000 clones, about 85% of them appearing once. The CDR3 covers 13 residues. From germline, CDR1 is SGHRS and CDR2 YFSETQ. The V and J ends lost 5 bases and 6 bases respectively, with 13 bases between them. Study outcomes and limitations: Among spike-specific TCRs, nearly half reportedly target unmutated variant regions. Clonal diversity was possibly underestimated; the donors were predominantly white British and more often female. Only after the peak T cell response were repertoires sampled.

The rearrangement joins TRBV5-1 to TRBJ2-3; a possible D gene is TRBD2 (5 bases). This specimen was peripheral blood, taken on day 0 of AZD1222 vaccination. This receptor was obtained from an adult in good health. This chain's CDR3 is CASRWEFRDTQYF. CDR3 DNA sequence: TGCGCCAGCAGGTGGGAGTTCAGGGATACGCAGTATTTT. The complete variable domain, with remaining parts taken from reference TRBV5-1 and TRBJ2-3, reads KAGVTQTPRYLIKTRGQQVTLSCSPISGHRSVSWYQQTPGQGLQFLFEYFSETQRNKGNFPGRFSGRQFSNSRSEMNVSTLELGDSALYLCASRWEFRDTQYFGPGTRLTVL.